The T cell receptor (beta chain) under discussion was sequenced for a study of T cell clonotyping in hematopoietic cell transplantation. CDR1 and CDR2 (germline): MDHEN, SYDVKM. Trimming stripped 3 bases from V and 0 bases from J, with 9 bases between. This CDR3 is built from 16 residues. Comments on this clone: As yet, its antigen is unknown.

TCRdb keeps only in-frame clones here, not all; method: immunoSEQ multiplex PCR. The sample contains 6,200 or so clones, 30% to 45% of which appear only once. General study points: Broader posttransplant TCR repertoire diversity was predicted by graft donor and pretransplant recipient Inverse Simpson Index values. After transplant, recipient diversity fell while pathologically expanded clonotypes grew through day 180. At the given depth, recipient repertoires were over 95% de novo clonotypes.

The J gene is TRBJ2-6, the V gene TRBV28; a weak D match, TRBD1 (6 bases). The sample in question was peripheral blood mononuclear cells, obtained 30 days after allogeneic stem cell transplant. The sequence came from a female patient over 55 who had an allogeneic stem cell transplant, so the T cells may come from the graft donor. Some clones in this sample may be carry-over from other donors' samples. The CDR3 loop reads CASSFGQLSGANVLTF. CDR3 DNA: TGTGCCAGCAGTTTTGGACAGCTCTCTGGGGCCAACGTCCTGACTTTC.